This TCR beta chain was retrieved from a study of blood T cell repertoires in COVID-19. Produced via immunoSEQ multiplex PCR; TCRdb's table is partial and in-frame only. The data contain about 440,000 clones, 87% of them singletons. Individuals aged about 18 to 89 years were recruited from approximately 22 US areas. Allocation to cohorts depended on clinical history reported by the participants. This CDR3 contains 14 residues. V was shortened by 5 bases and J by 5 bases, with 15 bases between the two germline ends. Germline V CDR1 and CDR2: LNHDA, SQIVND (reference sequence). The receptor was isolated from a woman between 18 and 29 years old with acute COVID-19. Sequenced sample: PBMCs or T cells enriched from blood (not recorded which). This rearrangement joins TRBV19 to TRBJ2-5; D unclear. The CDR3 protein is CASSFGSEEETQYF. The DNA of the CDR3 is TGTGCCAGTAGTTTTGGATCCGAGGAGGAGACCCAGTACTTC.